The clone carrying this T cell receptor (beta chain) was picked up a small number of times. Its antigen is not known. During its preparation, the TCRbeta library received unique molecular identifiers. In TCRdb, the PCR reads were re-called with MiXCR into one record per CDR3 protein. The sample carries about 1,000,000 distinct CDR3 sequences, about 29% recorded once. This entry belongs to a study of T-cell reconstitution after alpha-beta-depleted transplantation in children. The CDR3 is made up of 16 amino acids. Germline V lookup: CDR1 SGHTA, CDR2 FQGNSA. Between the trimmed V and J ends, which lost 1 base and 0 bases, there was a span of 7 bases. Broader study findings: In some patients, recipient T cells and intrathymic progenitors surviving conditioning explained high day-60 diversity. By about two months after transplant, alpha-beta T cells reportedly arose from several hundred graft clones that had expanded. T-cell numbers and diversity, one year after transplant, stemmed largely from T cells that were newly produced.

This specimen consisted of PBMCs, mostly from graft donor cells, obtained 360 days after TCRalphabeta/CD19-depleted stem cell transplant. The chain is built from TRBV7-2 and TRBJ2-6; D call uncertain. This receptor was taken from a boy younger than two who had a stem cell transplant for SCID, so the T cells may come from the graft donor. The CDR3: CASSLGLGSGANVLTF. CDR3 sequence (DNA): TGTGCCAGCAGCTTAGGTCTTGGCTCTGGGGCCAACGTCCTGACTTTC.